These 25 T cell receptor beta chains came from one sample sequenced in a study of long-term antiretroviral therapy in people with HIV. This was the immunoSEQ v3.0 assay at survey level. Sequencing was performed with immunoSEQ multiplex PCR; in TCRdb, only in-frame clones are kept and a portion is missing. The sample carries about 16,000 clones, about 80% recorded once. The sequencing here drew on unsorted PBMCs, taken 1.5 years before starting antiretroviral therapy. The receptors here all came from a woman aged 45-60 years with HIV.

The rearrangement uses TRBV2 and TRBJ2-5, with D possibly TRBD1 on 6 matching bases. The CDR3 runs 14 residues. Trimming removed 5 bases at V and 1 base at J, with 11 bases between. Germline CDR1 reads SNHLY; CDR2 reads FYNNEI. CDR3 loop: CASSLTTGQETQYF. CDR3 nucleotides: TGTGCCAGCAGTTTGACGACAGGCCAAGAGACCCAGTACTTC.

V is TRBV5-1 and J is TRBJ1-1; TRBD1 is a possible D gene (6 bases). From germline, CDR1 is SGHRS and CDR2 YFSETQ. The CDR3 is 13 amino acids. The germline V and J ends were trimmed by 5 bases and 0 bases, with 8 bases remaining between them. The CDR3 is CASRGDMNTEAFF. The DNA for the CDR3 is TGCGCCAGCAGGGGGGACATGAACACTGAAGCTTTCTTT.

The chain has TRBV6-5 and TRBJ2-7; D may be TRBD1 or TRBD2 (5 bases each). The CDR3 extends over 15 amino acids. Per the germline V gene, CDR1 is MNHEY and CDR2 is SVGAGI. Trimming removed 0 bases at V and 6 bases at J, with 15 bases between. CDR3 residues: CASSYSHPGPTEQYV. CDR3 sequence (DNA): TGTGCCAGCAGTTACTCCCACCCGGGACCCACCGAGCAGTACGTC.

CDR3 nucleotides: TGTGCCAGCAGCTTAAGAGGGGGCCGGGACTCTAATTCACCCCTCCACTTT. It translates to CASSLRGGRDSNSPLHF. This chain links TRBV7-3 with TRBJ1-6, with 7 nucleotides matching TRBD1. Losses at the gene ends were 1 base for V and 6 bases for J; bases not matched to a gene: 9. From germline, CDR1 is SGHTA and CDR2 FQGTGA. CDR3 size: 17 residues.

The genes are TRBV30 and TRBJ2-2, with D possibly matching TRBD1 (5 bases). Trimming shortened V by 1 base and J by 6 bases, and 9 bases separated the two germline ends. Germline CDR1 is GTSNPN and CDR2 is SVGIG (reference sequence). CDR3 size: 13 residues. The chain's CDR3 is CAWSEGIPGELFF. Here the CDR3 DNA reads TGTGCCTGGAGTGAGGGGATTCCCGGGGAGCTGTTTTTT.

The chain has TRBV29-1 and TRBJ2-2; TRBD2 agrees at 9 bases. Germline V gene sequence: CDR1 SQVTM, CDR2 ANQGSEA. This CDR3 is 14 amino acids long. Losses at the gene ends were 3 bases for V and 7 bases for J; bases not matched to a gene: 6. CDR3: CSVERGGSGGELFF. In DNA form, the CDR3 reads TGCAGCGTTGAGCGGGGGGGCTCGGGCGGGGAGCTGTTTTTT.

CDR3 protein: CASREGTYSNQPQHF. For the CDR3, the DNA is TGTGCCAGCAGGGAAGGGACCTATAGCAATCAGCCCCAGCATTTT. This rearrangement joins TRBV6-6 to TRBJ1-5, with D perhaps matching TRBD1 (5 bases). Trimming took 6 bases from V and 0 from J, leaving 12 bases between them. This CDR3 is built from 15 residues. Germline V lookup: CDR1 MNHNY, CDR2 SVGAGI (reference sequence).

This clone was detected a few times. The chain carries TRBV6-6 and TRBJ1-5; 8 bases agree with TRBD1. The CDR3 totals 13 residues. V shed 11 bases and J 12 bases; nucleotides not matched to a gene: 15. Germline V lookup: CDR1 MNHNY, CDR2 SVGAGI (reference sequence). The CDR3, as DNA: TGTGCCTCGGATGACAGGGGTTTAGAGGTCCAGCATTTT. It specifies CASDDRGLEVQHF.

The chain couples TRBV29-1 to TRBJ1-2; D is unresolved. Trimming left V 1 base short and J 7 bases short, with 13 bases between. The CDR3 contains 13 residues. Germline loops: CDR1 SQVTM, CDR2 ANQGSEA. The CDR3, as DNA: TGCAGCGTTGAAGTTAGAGGGTCAAGTGGCTACACCTTC. Translated: CSVEVRGSSGYTF.

The chain has TRBV14 and TRBJ1-4, with 8 bases identical to TRBD1. CDR3 length: 15 amino acids. Unmatched junction bases numbered 0, after V lost 3 bases and J lost 0 bases. CDR1 is SGHDN and CDR2 is FVKESK in the germline V gene. DNA for the CDR3: TGTGCCAGCAGCCAGGGACAGGCAACTAATGAAAAACTGTTTTTT. This codes for CASSQGQATNEKLFF.

The chain's CDR3 is CASSFFRGGELFF. In nucleotides, the CDR3 is TGTGCCAGCAGCTTCTTCAGAGGCGGGGAGCTGTTTTTT. This chain connects TRBV11-1 to TRBJ2-2; D gene ambiguous. Germline values: CDR1 SGHAT, CDR2 FQDESV (reference sequence). Trimming cost V 3 bases and J 7 bases, with 9 bases left between them. There are 13 residues in the CDR3.

This chain connects TRBV30 to TRBJ2-5; 8 bases are a match to TRBD1. The CDR3 is 14 residues long. CDR1 and CDR2 (germline): GTSNPN, SVGIG (reference sequence). Germline trimming cut 3 bases from V and 1 base from J; bases unmatched to any gene: 4. CDR3 coding DNA: TGTGCCTGGAGACAGGGGGGAGTCCAAGAGACCCAGTACTTC. It is translated as CAWRQGGVQETQYF.

In DNA form, the CDR3 reads TGTGCCAGCAGCTCCCACGGAGCTAACTATGGCTACACCTTC. Its translation: CASSSHGANYGYTF. The rearrangement links TRBV9 to TRBJ1-2, with D unclear. Trimming removed 4 bases from V and 0 bases from J, with 10 bases in between. Per the germline V gene, CDR1 is SGDLS and CDR2 is YYNGEE. The CDR3 spans 14 residues. Together with reference TRBV9 and TRBJ1-2, the CDR3 gives the full variable domain: DSGVTQTPKHLITATGQRVTLRCSPRSGDLSVYWYQQSLDQGLQFLIQYYNGEERAKGNILERFSAQQFPDLHSELNLSSLELGDSALYFCASSSHGANYGYTFGSGTRLTVV.

This clone was found a few times. The J gene is TRBJ1-5, the V gene TRBV6-1; D not certain. The V gene lost 1 base and the J gene lost 5 bases, with 6 bases spanning the gap. The CDR3 length is 13 residues. Germline assignment: CDR1 MNHNS and CDR2 SASEGT. CDR3 sequence reads: CASSEGWDQPQHF. CDR3 nucleotide sequence: TGTGCCAGCAGTGAAGGATGGGATCAGCCCCAGCATTTT.

CDR3 nucleotides: TGTGCCTGGAGTAAGGGGGCGATTAGGTATGGCTACACCTTC. Translating it yields CAWSKGAIRYGYTF. The chain joins TRBV30 to TRBJ1-2; TRBD1 agrees at 7 bases. The CDR3 runs to 14 residues. J lost 5 bases, V lost 2 bases, and 8 bases had no gene match. CDR1 GTSNPN and CDR2 SVGIG come from the germline V gene (reference sequence).

The V call is TRBV5-1, the J call TRBJ2-1; tentative D call: TRBD2 (5 bases). V lost 6 bases and J 2 bases, leaving 18 bases between the germline ends. Germline-derived CDR1 and CDR2 are SGHRS and YFSETQ. The CDR3 is made up of 16 amino acids. Here the CDR3 DNA reads TGCGCCAGCACCTTAGGGCCTAGCTCAACCTACAATGAGCAGTTCTTC. It translates to CASTLGPSSTYNEQFF.

In this sample, this clone turned up a few times. The V and J genes are TRBV6-6 and TRBJ1-2; 11 nucleotides line up with TRBD1. V dropped 6 bases and J dropped 3; count of bases not matched to a gene: 6. This CDR3 comprises 15 residues. Germline loops: CDR1 MNHNY, CDR2 SVGAGI (reference sequence). DNA of the CDR3: TGTGCCAGCAGGTTACCGGGACAGGGGGACTATGGCTACACCTTC. Its protein is CASRLPGQGDYGYTF.

This clone was seen only a few times. The genes are TRBV28 and TRBJ1-2, with 7 bases matching TRBD1. This CDR3 is 13 amino acids long. The V gene's germline CDR1 is MDHEN and CDR2 SYDVKM. Losses at the gene ends were 7 bases for V and 8 bases for J; bases not matched to a gene: 10. CDR3 nucleotides: TGTGCCAGCACCGAGACAGGGCGGGAGGGCTACACCTTC. It encodes CASTETGREGYTF.

The CDR3 sequence is CSVQGETQYF. Written as DNA, the CDR3 is TGCAGCGTTCAGGGGGAGACCCAGTACTTC. V and J are TRBV29-1 and TRBJ2-5; D possibly corresponds to TRBD1 (6 bases). The CDR3 spans 10 residues. The germline V gene encodes CDR1 SQVTM and CDR2 ANQGSEA. With 5 bases removed from V and 5 bases from J, the gap between germline ends came to 6 bases.

This clone ranks as medium-sized (0.01 to 0.1%). This sequence joins TRBV5-5 and TRBJ1-5, with unresolved D. CDR1 is SGHKS, CDR2 YYEKEE, per germline (reference sequence). The CDR3 loop spans 14 amino acids. Trimming took off 4 bases at V and 3 bases at J, with 11 bases between the two ends. The CDR3: CASSRAGYNQPQHF. In DNA, the CDR3 is TGTGCCAGCAGCCGGGCGGGTTACAATCAGCCCCAGCATTTT.

The chain uses TRBV21-1 and TRBJ1-1. TRBV21-1 is a listed pseudogene. The CDR3 length is 14 residues. The CDR3 spells CASSKACPVPEAFF. In nucleotides, the CDR3 is TGTGCCAGCAGCAAAGCGTGCCCCGTCCCTGAAGCTTTCTTT.

DNA for the CDR3: TGTGCCATCAGTGAGTCGGGACAGGGGCAGACTGAAGCTTTCTTT. It encodes CAISESGQGQTEAFF. The gene calls are TRBV10-3 and TRBJ1-1; 10 bases agree with TRBD1. The CDR3 runs to 15 residues. Germline assignment: CDR1 ENHRY and CDR2 SYGVKD. J gave up 5 bases and V 0 bases, and 3 bases lay outside the gene matches.

The genes are TRBV11-2 and TRBJ1-1, with a possible D match to TRBD1 (5 bases). Per the germline V gene, CDR1 is SGHAT and CDR2 is FQNNGV. The germline V and J ends were trimmed by 3 bases and 1 base, with 6 bases remaining between them. This CDR3 has 13 residues. CDR3 DNA: TGTGCCAGCAGCTTCGACAGGAACACTGAAGCTTTCTTT. This translates into CASSFDRNTEAFF. Full variable domain (remainder filled in from reference TRBV11-2 and TRBJ1-1): EAGVAQSPRYKIIEKRQSVAFWCNPISGHATLYWYQQILGQGPKLLIQFQNNGVVDDSQLPKDRFSAERLKGVDSTLKIQPAKLEDSAVYLCASSFDRNTEAFFGQGTRLTVV.

V and J are TRBV7-9 and TRBJ1-1; 9 bases are a match to TRBD1. This CDR3 has 14 amino acids. Germline assignment: CDR1 SEHNR and CDR2 FQNEAQ (reference sequence). V lost 2 bases and J lost 4; bases outside the gene matches: 2. CDR3 nucleotide sequence: TGTGCCAGCAGCTTAACAGGGGGCGCCACTGAAGCTTTCTTT. It specifies CASSLTGGATEAFF.

This chain links TRBV9 with TRBJ2-3; no definite D call. Deletions cut 3 bases from V and 6 bases from J, with 8 bases between. This CDR3 spans 12 amino acids. CDR1 is SGDLS and CDR2 is YYNGEE in the germline V gene. The CDR3 reads CASSAIGDTQYF. The CDR3 DNA reads TGTGCCAGCAGCGCGATCGGGGATACGCAGTATTTT.